This record covers a single T cell receptor beta chain. Its specificity is unknown. This entry comes from a study of cytomegalovirus exposure and HLA in healthy donors. As for the study in general: Membership in the Caucasian-associated ancestry cluster was found for approximately 85% of 300 to 500 genotyped donors. Study-wide results and limits: Most likely, a cluster of highly shared sequence variants arose as a sequencing artifact.

This PCR relied on a set of 60 Vbeta primers and 13 Jbeta primers. Assay used: immunoSEQ multiplex PCR; TCRdb lists only in-frame clones, some missing. The data show tens of thousands of clones, and the top ten clones hold 0.95% to 1.3%. Trimming left V 5 bases short and J 10 bases short, with 12 bases between. The CDR3 contains 11 residues. Germline CDR1 is SGHRS and CDR2 is YFSETQ. What was sequenced was PBMCs. The TCR originated in a woman aged 25 to 45 in good health and CMV-seronegative. The V call is TRBV5-1, the J call TRBJ1-1; D is perhaps TRBD1 (5 bases). CDR3 in DNA: TGCGCCAGCAGGGAAGGGGATGTAGCTTTCTTT. It is translated as CASREGDVAFF.